This is a list of T cell receptor beta chains from one sample in a study of identical twins. TCRdb processed the 5' RACE reads anew with MiXCR; each CDR3 protein has one entry. The sample holds about 250,000 distinct CDR3 sequences, about 8.9% seen once. A further study also used this sample, focusing on yellow fever vaccine responses in identical twins.

Sequencing was done on a sample of CD8+ T cells sorted from blood. These receptors were collected from a woman younger than 35 in good health. Both conserved end residues are part of each CDR3. A D gene is named only where the DNA matches it firmly. Rows give clone size only sometimes, using once, few, many, or a class for an expanded clone.

cdr3_aa cdr3_nt j_call clone_size v_call cdr3_length d_call
CASQTRSGADEQFF TGTGCCAGCCAAACCCGTAGCGGGGCGGATGAGCAGTTCTTC TRBJ2-1 few TRBV5-4 14 TRBD2
CASSVGFMNTEAFF TGTGCCAGCAGCGTAGGATTTATGAACACTGAAGCTTTCTTT TRBJ1-1 many TRBV9 14 NA
CASSQGGLAGNNEQFF TGCGCCAGCAGCCAAGGTGGGCTAGCGGGAAACAATGAGCAGTTCTTC TRBJ2-1 NA TRBV4-3 16 TRBD2
CASSLELALEEQFF TGTGCCAGCAGTTTGGAACTAGCCCTCGAGGAGCAGTTCTTC TRBJ2-1 many TRBV27 14 NA
CASSPRTGGNEQFF TGTGCCAGCAGCCCTAGGACAGGGGGGAATGAGCAGTTCTTC TRBJ2-1 few TRBV7-9 14 TRBD1
CASRTSPTGFGGSLYNEQFF TGTGCCAGCAGGACCAGTCCCACGGGGTTCGGGGGGTCCCTCTACAATGAGCAGTTCTTC TRBJ2-1 few TRBV6-4 20 TRBD2
CASSSFLGTGKETQYF TGCGCCAGCAGCTCCTTCCTCGGGACAGGGAAGGAGACCCAGTACTTC TRBJ2-5 few TRBV5-1 16 TRBD1
CASSPPAGEEGQETQYF TGTGCCAGCAGCCCGCCTGCCGGGGAGGAGGGGCAAGAGACCCAGTACTTC TRBJ2-5 few TRBV7-8 17 NA
CAWATGSTDTQYF TGTGCCTGGGCGACAGGGAGCACAGATACGCAGTATTTT TRBJ2-3 NA TRBV30 13 TRBD1
CASSRTAFTEAFF TGTGCCAGCAGCCGTACAGCTTTCACTGAAGCTTTCTTT TRBJ1-1 few TRBV7-6 13 NA
CASGQGETQYF TGTGCCAGCGGACAGGGGGAGACCCAGTACTTC TRBJ2-5 few TRBV6-1 11 TRBD1
CASSQDREYNEQFF TGCGCCAGCAGCCAAGATCGGGAGTACAATGAGCAGTTCTTC TRBJ2-1 many TRBV4-1 14 NA
CASSLDSSGPPVGTEAFF TGCGCCAGCAGCTTGGATTCATCGGGCCCACCGGTGGGCACTGAAGCTTTCTTT TRBJ1-1 NA TRBV5-1 18 NA
CASSQDMIYTEAFF TGCGCCAGCAGCCAAGATATGATCTACACTGAAGCTTTCTTT TRBJ1-1 many TRBV4-3 14 NA
CASTLTRGITEAFF TGTGCCAGCACTCTTACACGGGGGATCACTGAAGCTTTCTTT TRBJ1-1 few TRBV6-1 14 NA
CATSTGQISGANVLTF TGTGCCACCAGCACTGGACAAATCTCTGGGGCCAACGTCCTGACTTTC TRBJ2-6 many TRBV15 16 NA
CAISEDSPYEQYF TGTGCCATCAGTGAGGACAGTCCTTACGAGCAGTACTTC TRBJ2-7 few TRBV10-3 13 NA
CASSWTSGAREQYF TGTGCCAGCAGTTGGACTAGCGGGGCTCGCGAGCAGTACTTC TRBJ2-7 few TRBV6-5 14 TRBD2
CSSLVKNFYEQYF TGCAGCTCCCTGGTTAAGAACTTCTACGAGCAGTACTTC TRBJ2-7 NA TRBV20-1 13 NA
CASSQMTGGSYEQYF TGCGCCAGCAGCCAGATGACAGGGGGGTCCTACGAGCAGTACTTC TRBJ2-7 few TRBV4-1 15 TRBD1
CASSLSGSGEQYF TGTGCCAGCAGTTTAAGTGGGTCGGGAGAGCAGTACTTC TRBJ2-7 many TRBV28 13 NA
CATSDPGTGADRGGELFF TGTGCCACCAGTGACCCCGGGACAGGGGCAGATCGAGGCGGGGAGCTGTTTTTT TRBJ2-2 few TRBV24-1 18 TRBD1
CASSPPGQGINTGELFF TGTGCCAGCAGTCCCCCCGGGCAGGGGATTAACACCGGGGAGCTGTTTTTT TRBJ2-2 many TRBV28 17 NA
CASSSPLGTTDTQYF TGTGCCAGCAGTTCGCCGCTGGGAACTACAGATACGCAGTATTTT TRBJ2-3 few TRBV12-3/TRBV12-4 15 NA
CSATTGIGDQPQHF TGCAGTGCTACCACAGGGATTGGCGATCAGCCCCAGCATTTT TRBJ1-5 NA TRBV20-1 14 NA
CASSPHMGPRLDEQFF TGTGCCAGCAGCCCGCACATGGGTCCCCGGCTGGATGAGCAGTTCTTC TRBJ2-1 NA TRBV7-9 16 NA
CASRKAASGYNEQFF TGTGCCAGCAGAAAGGCGGCTAGCGGTTACAATGAGCAGTTCTTC TRBJ2-1 NA TRBV3-1 15 TRBD2
CASSPTANNEQFF TGTGCCAGCAGTCCGACTGCTAACAATGAGCAGTTCTTC TRBJ2-1 many TRBV6-4 13 NA
CASRPPSGANEQYF TGTGCCAGCAGACCCCCGTCGGGGGCTAACGAGCAGTACTTC TRBJ2-7 few TRBV9 14 NA
CSALTRRATGELFF TGCAGTGCCCTGACTAGAAGGGCCACCGGGGAGCTGTTTTTT TRBJ2-2 NA TRBV20-1 14 NA